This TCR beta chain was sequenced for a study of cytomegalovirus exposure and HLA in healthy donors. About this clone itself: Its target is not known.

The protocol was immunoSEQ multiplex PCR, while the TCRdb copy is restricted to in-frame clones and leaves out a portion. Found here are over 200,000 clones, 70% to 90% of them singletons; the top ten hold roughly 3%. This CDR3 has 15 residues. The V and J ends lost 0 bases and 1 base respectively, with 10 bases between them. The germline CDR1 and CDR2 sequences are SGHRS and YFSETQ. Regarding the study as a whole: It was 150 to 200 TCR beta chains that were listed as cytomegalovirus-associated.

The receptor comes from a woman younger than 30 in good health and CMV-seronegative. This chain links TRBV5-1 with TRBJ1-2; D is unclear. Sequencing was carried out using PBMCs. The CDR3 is CASSLDPGVNYGYTF. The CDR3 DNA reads TGCGCCAGCAGCTTGGATCCCGGGGTTAACTATGGCTACACCTTC.